The sequence of this T cell receptor (beta chain) was determined in a study of cytomegalovirus exposure and HLA in healthy donors. Clones were read by immunoSEQ multiplex PCR, and TCRdb kept only the in-frame ones, dropping some. The sample holds 100,000 to 150,000 clones; approximately 94% are singletons and the top ten take about 1.8%. Germline values: CDR1 MNHNS, CDR2 SASEGT. This CDR3 comprises 15 residues. V was pared by 6 bases and J by 9 bases, with 12 bases of the junction left unmatched. The receptor's source is a man between 18 and 35 years old in good health and CMV-seronegative. The sequenced sample was PBMCs. This rearrangement joins TRBV6-1 to TRBJ2-1; 9 bases match TRBD1. The CDR3 nucleotides read TGTGCCAGCAGCCGGACAGGGGCCGGTACTGGTGAGCAGTTCTTC. Translating it yields CASSRTGAGTGEQFF.